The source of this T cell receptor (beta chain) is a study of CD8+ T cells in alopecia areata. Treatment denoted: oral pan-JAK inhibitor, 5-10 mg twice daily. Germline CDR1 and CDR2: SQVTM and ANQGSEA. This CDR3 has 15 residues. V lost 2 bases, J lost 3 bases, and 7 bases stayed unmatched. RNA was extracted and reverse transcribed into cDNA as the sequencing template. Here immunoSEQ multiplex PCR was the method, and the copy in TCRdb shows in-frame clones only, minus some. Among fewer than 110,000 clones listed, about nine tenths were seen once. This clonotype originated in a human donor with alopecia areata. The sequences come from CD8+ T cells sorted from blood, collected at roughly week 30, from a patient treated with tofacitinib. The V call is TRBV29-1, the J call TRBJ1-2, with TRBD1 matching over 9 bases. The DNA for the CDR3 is TGCAGCGTTGAACATTTTGACAGGGGGGACTATGGCTACACCTTC. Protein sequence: CSVEHFDRGDYGYTF.